Listed below are T cell receptor beta chains from one sample, sequenced in a study of beta chain features in type 1 diabetes. Sequencing used immunoSEQ multiplex PCR; TCRdb keeps in-frame clones, though not all of them. This table has hundreds of thousands of clones, 30% appearing once. The sequenced material came from naive CD4+ T cells from blood. Receptors were obtained from a man younger than 35 in good health. Each CDR3 is given with its conserved first and last residue.

j_gene: TRBJ1-3
v_gene: TRBV15
CDR3aa: CATSRVSSGSSSGNTIYF

j_gene: TRBJ2-3
v_gene: TRBV10-3
CDR3aa: CAIGSGSVDTQYF

j_gene: TRBJ1-2
v_gene: TRBV6-1
CDR3aa: CASTPGRDNYGYTF

j_gene: TRBJ2-7
v_gene: TRBV2
CDR3aa: CASSYLARSSYEQYF

j_gene: TRBJ2-3
v_gene: TRBV30
CDR3aa: CACHKAGGWDTQYF

j_gene: TRBJ2-4
v_gene: TRBV10-3
CDR3aa: CAISVRGEDIQYF

j_gene: TRBJ2-1
v_gene: TRBV9
CDR3aa: CASSPRRAQNAYNEQFF

j_gene: TRBJ2-1
v_gene: TRBV29-1
CDR3aa: CSVGDRDFNEQFF

j_gene: TRBJ1-4
v_gene: TRBV5-4
CDR3aa: CASSSPSEEKLFF

j_gene: TRBJ2-1
v_gene: TRBV7-8
CDR3aa: CASSLSHRAGGPYNEQFF

j_gene: TRBJ2-7
v_gene: TRBV20-1
CDR3aa: CSAHEQYF

j_gene: TRBJ1-2
v_gene: TRBV9
CDR3aa: CASSVTQGAYGYTF

j_gene: TRBJ2-3
v_gene: TRBV10-3
CDR3aa: CAIRGAGGYFSTDTQYF

j_gene: TRBJ2-7
v_gene: TRBV27
CDR3aa: CASSRTGTGYEQYF

j_gene: TRBJ1-2
v_gene: TRBV5-4
CDR3aa: CASSQKTGAVGSGYTF

j_gene: TRBJ2-3
v_gene: TRBV10-3
CDR3aa: CAISEVQGGTDTQYF